This T cell receptor (beta chain) was recovered during a study of blood T cell repertoires in COVID-19. Study summary: Italy, Spain and the United States were the sources of the convalescent and acute COVID-19 samples.

From germline, CDR1 is SGHKS and CDR2 YYEKEE (reference sequence). V lost 4 bases and J lost 3; bases outside the gene matches: 3. CDR3 length: 13 amino acids. Sequencing used immunoSEQ multiplex PCR; TCRdb keeps in-frame clones, though not all of them. Here the sample spans fewer than 250,000 clones, 75% to 90% being singletons. The sample consisted of peripheral blood. This TCR was recovered from a man in his 60s who had recovered from COVID-19. The rearrangement joins TRBV5-5 to TRBJ1-2, with 7 bases identical to TRBD1. CDR3 residues: CASSPDRYYGYTF. The DNA for the CDR3 is TGTGCCAGCAGCCCGGACAGGTACTATGGCTACACCTTC.